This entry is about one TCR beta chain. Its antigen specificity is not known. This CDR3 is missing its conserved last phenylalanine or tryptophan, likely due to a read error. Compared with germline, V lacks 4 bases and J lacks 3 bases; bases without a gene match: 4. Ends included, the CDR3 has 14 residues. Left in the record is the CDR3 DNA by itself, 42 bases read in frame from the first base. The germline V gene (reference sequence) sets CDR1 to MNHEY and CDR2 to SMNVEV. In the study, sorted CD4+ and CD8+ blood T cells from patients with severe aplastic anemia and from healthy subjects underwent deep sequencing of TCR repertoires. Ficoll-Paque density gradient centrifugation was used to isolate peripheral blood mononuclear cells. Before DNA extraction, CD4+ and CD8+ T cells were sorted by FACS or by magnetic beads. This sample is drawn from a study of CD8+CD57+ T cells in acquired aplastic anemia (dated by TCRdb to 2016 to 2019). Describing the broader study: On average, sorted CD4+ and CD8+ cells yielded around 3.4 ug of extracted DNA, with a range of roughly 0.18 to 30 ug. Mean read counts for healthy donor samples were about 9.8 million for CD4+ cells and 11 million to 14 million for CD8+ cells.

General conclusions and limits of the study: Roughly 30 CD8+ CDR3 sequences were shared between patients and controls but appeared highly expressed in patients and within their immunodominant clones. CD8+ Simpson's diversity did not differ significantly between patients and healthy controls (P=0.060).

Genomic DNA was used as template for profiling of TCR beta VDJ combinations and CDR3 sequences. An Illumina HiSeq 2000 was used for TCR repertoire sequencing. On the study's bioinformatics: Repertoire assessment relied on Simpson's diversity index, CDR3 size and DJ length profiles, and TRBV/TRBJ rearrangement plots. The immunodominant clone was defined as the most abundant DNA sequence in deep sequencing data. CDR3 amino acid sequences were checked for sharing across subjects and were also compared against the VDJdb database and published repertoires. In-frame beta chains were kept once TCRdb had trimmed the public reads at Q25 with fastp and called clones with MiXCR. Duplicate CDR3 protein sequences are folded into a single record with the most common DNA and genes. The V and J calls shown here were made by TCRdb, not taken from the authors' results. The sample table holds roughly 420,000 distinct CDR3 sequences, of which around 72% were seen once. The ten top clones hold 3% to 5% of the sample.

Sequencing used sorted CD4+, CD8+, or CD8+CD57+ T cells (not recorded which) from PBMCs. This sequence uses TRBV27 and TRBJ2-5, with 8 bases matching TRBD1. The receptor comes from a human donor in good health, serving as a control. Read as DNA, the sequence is TGTGCCAGCAGTTCTAACAGGGGGAAAGAGACCCAGTACTCC. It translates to CASSSNRGKETQYS.